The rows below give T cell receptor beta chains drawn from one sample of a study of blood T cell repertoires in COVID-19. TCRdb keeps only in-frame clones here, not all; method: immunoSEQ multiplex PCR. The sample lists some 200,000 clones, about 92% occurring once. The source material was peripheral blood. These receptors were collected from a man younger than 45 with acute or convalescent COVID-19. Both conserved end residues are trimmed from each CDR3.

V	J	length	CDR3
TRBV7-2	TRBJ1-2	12	ASSPDRGPLGYT
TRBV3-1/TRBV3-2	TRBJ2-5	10	ASRQYQETQY
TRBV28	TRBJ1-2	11	ASSSSDRVGYT
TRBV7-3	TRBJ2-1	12	ASAKGSGSVEQF
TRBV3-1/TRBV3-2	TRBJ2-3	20	ASSQEKFRHGSGRAYRDTQY
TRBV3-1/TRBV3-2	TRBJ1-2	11	ASSQGQGDGYT
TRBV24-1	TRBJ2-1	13	ATSDPGRGYNEQF
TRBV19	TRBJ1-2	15	ASSLSAGRDPNYGYT
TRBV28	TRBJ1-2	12	ASTPRGTNYGYT
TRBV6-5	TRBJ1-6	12	ASRGQGIGSPLH
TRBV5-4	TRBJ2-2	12	ASSWGTSPGELF
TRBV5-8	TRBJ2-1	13	ASRLAGVGGNEQF
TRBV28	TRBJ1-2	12	ASSLAQRNYGYT
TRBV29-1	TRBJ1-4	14	SVGLLRGQNNEKLF
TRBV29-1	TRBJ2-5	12	SVDPAQGMGTQY
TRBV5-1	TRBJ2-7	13	ASSSRQAGSYEQY
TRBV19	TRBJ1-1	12	ASSIASAGSEAF
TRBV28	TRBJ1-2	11	ASSTLQGRGYT
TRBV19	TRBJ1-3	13	ASSPGQGSGNTIY
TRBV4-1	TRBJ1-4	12	ASSQTGQMEKLF
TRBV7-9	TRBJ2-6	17	ASSFRIGAGGPGANVLT
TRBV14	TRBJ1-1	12	ASSQDGRLTEAF
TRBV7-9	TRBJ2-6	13	ASSIAGSGANVLT
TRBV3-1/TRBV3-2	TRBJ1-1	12	ASSTDSSRTEAF
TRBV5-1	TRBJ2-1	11	ASSLGQYNEQF
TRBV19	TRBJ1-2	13	ASSKNRGQGYGYT